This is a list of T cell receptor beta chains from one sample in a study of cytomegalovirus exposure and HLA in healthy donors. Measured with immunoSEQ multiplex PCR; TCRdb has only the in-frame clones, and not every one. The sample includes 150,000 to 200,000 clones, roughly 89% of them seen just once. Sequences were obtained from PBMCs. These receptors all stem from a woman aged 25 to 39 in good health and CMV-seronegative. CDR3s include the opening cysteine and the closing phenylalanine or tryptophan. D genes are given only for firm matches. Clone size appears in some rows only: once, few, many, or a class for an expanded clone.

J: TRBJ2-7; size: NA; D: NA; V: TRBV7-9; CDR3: CASSLGTGLGEQYF; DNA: TGTGCCAGCAGCTTAGGAACAGGGTTGGGCGAGCAGTACTTC
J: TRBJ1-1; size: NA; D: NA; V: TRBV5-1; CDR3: CASSLMSGGENTEAFF; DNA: TGCGCCAGCAGCTTGATGTCTGGGGGGGAGAACACTGAAGCTTTCTTT
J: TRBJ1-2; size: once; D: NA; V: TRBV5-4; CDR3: CASSWDTTNYGYTF; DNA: TGTGCCAGCAGCTGGGACACAACTAACTATGGCTACACCTTC
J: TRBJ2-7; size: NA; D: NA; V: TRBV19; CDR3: CASSLRGRAYEQYF; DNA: TGTGCCAGTAGTCTCCGGGGAAGGGCCTACGAGCAGTACTTC
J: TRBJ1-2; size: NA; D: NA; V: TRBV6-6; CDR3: CASSYGTYNYGYTF; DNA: TGTGCCAGCAGTTACGGGACATACAACTATGGCTACACCTTC
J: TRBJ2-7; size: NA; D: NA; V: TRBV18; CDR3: CASSPPLGGALREQYF; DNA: TGTGCCAGCTCACCACCGTTGGGGGGGGCCCTCAGGGAGCAGTACTTC
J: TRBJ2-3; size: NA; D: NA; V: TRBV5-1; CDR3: CASSLEGFGDTDTQYF; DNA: TGCGCCAGCAGCTTGGAGGGTTTCGGGGACACAGATACGCAGTATTTT
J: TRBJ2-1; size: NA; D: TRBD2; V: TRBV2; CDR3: CASRDLAGGNNEQFF; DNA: TGTGCCAGCAGGGATCTAGCGGGGGGCAACAATGAGCAGTTCTTC
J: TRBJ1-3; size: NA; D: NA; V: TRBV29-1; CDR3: CSVEVPRLDSGNTIYF; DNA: TGCAGCGTTGAAGTCCCCAGGCTGGACTCTGGAAACACCATATATTTT
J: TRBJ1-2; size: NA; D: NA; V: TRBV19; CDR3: CASSRQLYGYTF; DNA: TGTGCCAGTAGCCGACAACTCTATGGCTACACCTTC
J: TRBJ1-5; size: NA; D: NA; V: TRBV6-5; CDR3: CASSSSGQEGQPQHF; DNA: NA